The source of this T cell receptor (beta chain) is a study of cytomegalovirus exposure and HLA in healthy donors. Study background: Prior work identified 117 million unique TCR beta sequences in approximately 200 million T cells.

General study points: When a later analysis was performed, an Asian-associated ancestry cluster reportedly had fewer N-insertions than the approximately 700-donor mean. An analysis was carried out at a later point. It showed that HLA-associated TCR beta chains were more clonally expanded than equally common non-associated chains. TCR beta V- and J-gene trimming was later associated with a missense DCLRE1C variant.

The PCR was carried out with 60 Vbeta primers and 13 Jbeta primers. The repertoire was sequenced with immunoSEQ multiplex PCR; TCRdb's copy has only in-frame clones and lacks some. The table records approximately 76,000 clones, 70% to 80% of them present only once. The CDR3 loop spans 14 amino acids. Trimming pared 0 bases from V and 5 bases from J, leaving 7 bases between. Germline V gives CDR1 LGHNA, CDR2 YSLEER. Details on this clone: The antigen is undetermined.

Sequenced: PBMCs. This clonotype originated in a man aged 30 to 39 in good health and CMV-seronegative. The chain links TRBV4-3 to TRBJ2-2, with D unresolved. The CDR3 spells CASSQDLLTGELFF. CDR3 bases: TGCGCCAGCAGCCAAGATTTATTAACCGGGGAGCTGTTTTTT.